The present T cell receptor beta chain was sequenced within a study of T-cell memory formation after mild COVID-19. TCRdb called the 5' RACE reads again in MiXCR, with one record for every CDR3 protein. This sample has hundreds of thousands of distinct CDR3 sequences, with 18% found just once. CDR1 and CDR2 (germline): SGHKS, YYEKEE (reference sequence). This CDR3 contains 15 residues. V was clipped by 4 bases and J by 0 bases; unmatched bases: 6. A note on this clonotype: No antigen is known for it.

Study outcomes and limitations: Detection of some responders pre-infection suggested pre-existing cross-reactive memory T cells participated.

The specimen was PBMCs or a T cell subset sorted from them (not recorded which). The chain links TRBV5-5 to TRBJ1-2; 7 bases line up with TRBD1. The TCR originated in an adult woman who had mild COVID-19 (a few samples of this study predate the infection). Cell type and time point are not known. This chain's CDR3 is CASSRGTASNYGYTF. CDR3 coding DNA: TGTGCCAGCAGCAGGGGGACAGCCTCTAACTATGGCTACACCTTC.